Sequencing of this T cell receptor (beta chain) was carried out in a study of shared T cell receptors in the human thymus. Sequencing was performed with immunoSEQ multiplex PCR; in TCRdb, only in-frame clones are kept and a portion is missing. The repertoire consists of approximately 760,000 clones, with approximately 85% occurring once and the leading ten covering roughly 0.01%. CDR1 MRHNA and CDR2 SNTAGT come from the germline V gene. Trimming shortened V by 5 bases and J by 4 bases, and 11 bases separated the two germline ends. The CDR3 has 13 amino acids. These same data were also listed under a study on human thymus T cells. That paper states: Across thymic and blood repertoires, the usage of V and J genes appeared to be biased. Related work showed strongly overlapping thymic repertoires across unrelated individuals.

The sequence derives from a girl in the first two years of life with a congenital heart defect. The specimen was thymocytes. The chain employs TRBV6-4 and TRBJ1-2; D remains unclear. The CDR3 spells CASSRVMGYGYTF. Here the CDR3 DNA reads TGTGCCAGCAGTCGGGTTATGGGCTATGGCTACACCTTC.